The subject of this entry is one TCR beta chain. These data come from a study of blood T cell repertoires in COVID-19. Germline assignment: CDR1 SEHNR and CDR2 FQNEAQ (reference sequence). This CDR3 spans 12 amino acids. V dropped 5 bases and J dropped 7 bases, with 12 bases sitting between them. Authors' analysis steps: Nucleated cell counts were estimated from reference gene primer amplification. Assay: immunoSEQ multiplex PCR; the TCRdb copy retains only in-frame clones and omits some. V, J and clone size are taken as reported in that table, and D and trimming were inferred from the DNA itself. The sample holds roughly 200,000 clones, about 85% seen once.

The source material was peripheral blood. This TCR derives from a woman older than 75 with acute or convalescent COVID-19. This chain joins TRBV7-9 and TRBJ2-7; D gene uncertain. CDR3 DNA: TGTGCCAGCAGCCAACCGCTCGGGGAGCAGTACTTC. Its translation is CASSQPLGEQYF.